Each of the 24 T cell receptor beta chains below was sequenced from the same sample in a study of blood T cell repertoires in COVID-19. TCRdb keeps only in-frame clones here, not all; method: immunoSEQ multiplex PCR. The table lists about 200,000 clones, around nine tenths of them singletons. Sequencing was done on a sample of peripheral blood. The receptors were gathered from a woman in her thirties or forties with acute or convalescent COVID-19.

This chain links TRBV12-5 with TRBJ2-3, with TRBD1 as a possible D gene (6 bases). Trimming shortened V by 6 bases and J by 3 bases, and 16 bases separated the two germline ends. The CDR3 totals 15 residues. Germline CDR1 is LGHNT and CDR2 is FRNRAP. CDR3 bases: TGTGCTAGTGGCCAAACAGGGAAGGGAACAGATACGCAGTATTTT. Protein: CASGQTGKGTDTQYF.

The rearrangement links TRBV11-1 to TRBJ2-1; TRBD2 might be the D (6 bases). V shed 6 bases and J shed 9 bases, with 24 bases lying between them. The CDR3 is made up of 16 amino acids. The germline gives CDR1 SGHAT, CDR2 FQDESV (reference sequence). The CDR3 DNA reads as TGTGCCAGCAGTACTTACCGGGACTTTGTACTCGGTGAGCAGTTCTTC. This translates into CASSTYRDFVLGEQFF.

The V gene is TRBV5-4, the J gene TRBJ1-2; D uncertain. The V end lost 4 bases, the J end lost 3 bases, and 10 bases lay between the germline ends. CDR3 length: 13 amino acids. CDR1 is SGHNT, CDR2 YYREEE, per germline (reference sequence). This CDR3 reads CASSLGGDYGYTF. The CDR3, as DNA: TGTGCCAGCAGCCTCGGAGGAGACTATGGCTACACCTTC.

This clone appeared a few times. CDR3 region: CASSPPTSGADTQYF. CDR3 nucleotides: TGTGCCAGCAGCCCCCCTACTAGCGGGGCAGATACGCAGTATTTT. The chain links TRBV6-2 or TRBV6-3 to TRBJ2-3; TRBD2 matches at 10 bases. CDR1 MNHEY and CDR2 SVGEGT come from the germline V gene. This CDR3 is 15 amino acids long. J was trimmed by 4 bases and V by 6 bases; bases with no gene match: 7.

This rearrangement joins TRBV4-2 to TRBJ1-3; D is undetermined. V was pared by 4 bases and J by 2 bases, with 9 bases between. Germline V gene sequence: CDR1 LGHNA, CDR2 YNFKEQ. The CDR3 has 14 amino acids. CDR3 protein: CASSPPTPGNTIYF. CDR3 coding DNA: TGTGCCAGCAGCCCCCCGACACCTGGAAACACCATATATTTT.

The chain has TRBV15 and TRBJ1-2, with D maybe TRBD1 (5 bases). V lost 5 bases, J lost 0 bases, and 16 bases lay in between. This CDR3 region has 16 residues. CDR1 LNHNV and CDR2 YYDKDF come from the germline V gene (reference sequence). CDR3 coding DNA: TGTGCCACCAGCTTACTAACAGGCGAAACTAACTATGGCTACACCTTC. It translates to CATSLLTGETNYGYTF.

The V call is TRBV19, the J call TRBJ2-3, with D perhaps matching TRBD2 (5 bases). V was trimmed by 9 bases and J by 0 bases, leaving 13 bases between them. CDR1 and CDR2 (germline): LNHDA, SQIVND (reference sequence). CDR3 length: 14 residues. The CDR3 nucleotides are TGTGCCAGCCGGGGAGCGGCTAGCACAGATACGCAGTATTTT. As protein: CASRGAASTDTQYF.

The chain links TRBV11-2 to TRBJ1-1, with 9 bases aligning to TRBD1. V lost 6 bases, J lost 11 bases, and 16 bases stayed unmatched. This CDR3 has 15 residues. The V gene's germline CDR1 is SGHAT and CDR2 FQNNGV. CDR3: CASRSPWDRELVAFF. The CDR3 nucleotides read TGTGCCAGCAGGTCACCTTGGGACAGGGAACTGGTGGCTTTCTTT.

V usage is TRBV24-1 and J usage is TRBJ2-5, with D possibly TRBD1 on 5 matching bases. V gave up 2 bases and J gave up 0 bases, with 15 bases separating them. Germline loops: CDR1 KGHDR, CDR2 SFDVKD. CDR3 length: 17 residues. In DNA, the CDR3 is TGTGCCACCAGTGATTCTAGGGGAAGTGTATACCAAGAGACCCAGTACTTC. Translated, it gives CATSDSRGSVYQETQYF.

The rearrangement links TRBV6-2 or TRBV6-3 to TRBJ1-1; 7 nucleotides align to TRBD1. V trimming: 1 base; J trimming: 3 bases; junction bases outside the gene matches: 5. The CDR3 runs 15 residues. CDR1 and CDR2 from the germline V gene are MNHEY and SVGEGT. The CDR3 here is CASSYWRGLDTEAFF. DNA of the CDR3: TGTGCCAGCAGTTACTGGAGGGGGCTCGACACTGAAGCTTTCTTT.

The chain has TRBV24-1 and TRBJ2-1; 9 bases are a match to TRBD1. In germline, CDR1 is KGHDR, CDR2 SFDVKD. CDR3 size: 15 residues. V shed 1 base, J shed 8 bases, and the junction held 5 bases outside the gene matches. The CDR3 nucleotides read TGTGCCACCAGTGATTTAGGGACAGGGTCGCATGAGCAGTTCTTC. Protein sequence: CATSDLGTGSHEQFF.

The chain carries TRBV11-2 and TRBJ2-5; 10 bases are shared with TRBD2. The germline V gene encodes CDR1 SGHAT and CDR2 FQNNGV. The length of the CDR3 is 14 residues. V lost 7 bases and J lost 5; bases outside the gene matches: 7. CDR3 sequence reads: CASKEAGGQETQYF. In DNA, the CDR3 is TGTGCCAGCAAGGAAGCGGGGGGGCAGGAGACCCAGTACTTC.

In its sample, this clone was seen once. The J gene is TRBJ1-6, the V gene TRBV5-6, with D maybe TRBD1 (6 bases). The germline V gene encodes CDR1 SGHDT and CDR2 YYEEEE. The CDR3 is made up of 17 amino acids. The ends were cut back, 4 bases at V and 3 bases at J, with 17 bases in the middle. CDR3 in amino acids: CASSPGQTKSYNSPLHF. The DNA of the CDR3 is TGTGCCAGCAGCCCCGGACAGACCAAAAGCTATAATTCACCCCTCCACTTT.

This rearrangement joins TRBV3-1 (or the pseudogene TRBV3-2) to TRBJ2-2; 7 nucleotides line up with TRBD2. CDR1 is LGHDT and CDR2 is YNNKEL in the germline V gene (reference sequence). This CDR3 contains 12 residues. The trim removed 5 bases at V and 7 bases at J, leaving 1 base unmatched. The CDR3 region is CASSRTSGELFF. The CDR3 DNA sequence: TGTGCCAGCAGCAGGACTAGCGGGGAGCTGTTTTTT.

This chain uses TRBV6-6 with TRBJ1-6; a possible D gene is TRBD1 (5 bases). Germline CDR1 reads MNHNY; CDR2 reads SVGAGI (reference sequence). CDR3 length: 11 amino acids. CDR3 sequence (DNA): TGTGCTTGTCAGGGAGGGTCACCCCTCCACTTT. Translation: CACQGGSPLHF.

V usage is TRBV6-6 and J usage is TRBJ1-1, with D possibly TRBD1 on 6 matching bases. Trimming stripped 6 bases from V and 0 bases from J, with 17 bases between. CDR3 size: 16 residues. Germline V gives CDR1 MNHNY, CDR2 SVGAGI (reference sequence). The CDR3 reads CASSPRAGQMNTEAFF. The CDR3 coding sequence is TGTGCCAGCAGCCCTAGAGCCGGACAGATGAACACTGAAGCTTTCTTT.

The genes are TRBV2 and TRBJ1-2; no clear D gene. V gave up 6 bases and J gave up 6 bases, with 14 bases separating them. The CDR3 spans 13 residues. CDR1 is SNHLY, CDR2 FYNNEI, per germline. This CDR3 reads CASSAYGVDGYTF. For the CDR3, the DNA is TGTGCCAGCAGCGCCTACGGAGTGGATGGCTACACCTTC.

This clone was observed a handful of times. V usage is TRBV6-6 and J usage is TRBJ2-7, with 8 bases identical to TRBD2. Trimming removed 5 bases from V and 1 base from J; junction bases left unmatched: 10. In germline, CDR1 is MNHNY, CDR2 SVGAGI (reference sequence). The CDR3 runs to 16 residues. CDR3 amino acids: CASSDWTSFSSYEQYV. Here the CDR3 DNA reads TGTGCCAGCAGTGACTGGACTAGCTTCTCGTCCTACGAGCAGTACGTC.

This chain joins TRBV2 and TRBJ2-1, with 10 positions matching TRBD2. CDR3 length: 14 residues. The J segment lost 7 bases and the V segment lost 4 bases, leaving 4 bases of the junction unmatched. Germline V gene sequence: CDR1 SNHLY, CDR2 FYNNEI. CDR3 region: CASSASGGLNEQFF. The CDR3, as DNA: TGTGCCAGCAGTGCTAGCGGGGGTTTAAATGAGCAGTTCTTC.

CDR3 coding DNA: TGTGCCAGCAGTTTTTCTCTGACAGGGGGCTCAGATGAGCAGTTCTTC. This encodes CASSFSLTGGSDEQFF. This rearrangement joins TRBV28 to TRBJ2-1, with 10 bases aligning to TRBD1. V was pared by 3 bases and J by 8 bases, with 10 bases of the junction left unmatched. Looked up from germline, CDR1 is MDHEN and CDR2 is SYDVKM. The CDR3 extends over 16 amino acids.

The rearrangement links TRBV6-2 or TRBV6-3 to TRBJ1-1; D is uncertain. Germline values: CDR1 MNHEY, CDR2 SVGEGT. The length of the CDR3 is 13 residues. V was cut by 4 bases and J by 3 bases, with 9 bases left in between. Written as DNA, the CDR3 is TGTGCCAGCAGTTTAGCAGAGGACACTGAAGCTTTCTTT. It encodes CASSLAEDTEAFF.

A few counts support this clone. The chain couples TRBV25-1 to TRBJ1-5, with TRBD1 as a possible D gene (6 bases). Trimming left V 5 bases short and J 9 bases short, with 23 bases between. Germline V gene sequence: CDR1 MGHDK, CDR2 SYGVNS. This CDR3 is 16 amino acids long. The CDR3 nucleotides read TGTGCCAGCAGTCCTAGGGGGGGGATCGGGCTAGGGCCCCAGCATTTT. It encodes CASSPRGGIGLGPQHF. Full variable domain (outside the CDR3, taken from reference TRBV25-1 and TRBJ1-5): EADIYQTPRYLVIGTGKKITLECSQTMGHDKMYWYQQDPGMELHLIHYSYGVNSTEKGDLSSESTVSRIRTEHFPLTLESARPSHTSQYLCASSPRGGIGLGPQHFGDGTRLSIL.

The J gene is TRBJ2-1, the V gene TRBV19; possible D gene TRBD2, 6 bases. CDR3 length: 16 residues. The V end was cut by 2 bases, the J end by 0 bases, with 11 bases between. Germline V gene data show CDR1 as LNHDA and CDR2 as SQIVND (reference sequence). This CDR3 reads CASSIMRGVSYNEQFF. CDR3 DNA: TGTGCCAGTAGTATAATGCGGGGAGTCTCCTACAATGAGCAGTTCTTC.

J is TRBJ2-5 and V is TRBV5-4, with TRBD1 identical over 7 bases. There are 16 residues in the CDR3. V trimming: 4 bases; J trimming: 4 bases; junction bases outside the gene matches: 13. Germline values: CDR1 SGHNT, CDR2 YYREEE (reference sequence). CDR3 region: CASSQGEASTSETQYF. The DNA of the CDR3 is TGTGCCAGCAGCCAGGGGGAAGCCAGTACCTCAGAGACCCAGTACTTC.